This T cell receptor (beta chain) was recorded in a study of T cell responses to AZD1222 COVID-19 vaccine. Study observations and caveats: None of the repertoires were sampled until the peak T cell response had passed. Females outnumbered males among donors, who were mostly white British; clonal diversity was possibly underestimated. Nearly half of unique spike-specific TCRs reportedly avoided B.1.351 and B.1.1.7 mutated regions.

V was cut by 1 base and J by 7 bases, with 11 bases left in between. The CDR3 is made up of 13 amino acids. Germline CDR1 and CDR2: SGHTA and FQGTGA. Clones were read by immunoSEQ multiplex PCR, and TCRdb kept only the in-frame ones, dropping some. This table has 100,000 or so clones, about 88% appearing once. This clone was seen just once. The antigen is unknown. This clonotype originated in an adult in good health. The sequenced sample was peripheral blood, obtained on day 0 of AZD1222 vaccination. This chain connects TRBV7-3 to TRBJ2-7; D assignment may be TRBD1 or TRBD2 (5 bases each). This CDR3 reads CASSLRARGEQYF. Here the CDR3 DNA reads TGTGCCAGCAGCTTAAGGGCGAGGGGAGAGCAGTACTTC.